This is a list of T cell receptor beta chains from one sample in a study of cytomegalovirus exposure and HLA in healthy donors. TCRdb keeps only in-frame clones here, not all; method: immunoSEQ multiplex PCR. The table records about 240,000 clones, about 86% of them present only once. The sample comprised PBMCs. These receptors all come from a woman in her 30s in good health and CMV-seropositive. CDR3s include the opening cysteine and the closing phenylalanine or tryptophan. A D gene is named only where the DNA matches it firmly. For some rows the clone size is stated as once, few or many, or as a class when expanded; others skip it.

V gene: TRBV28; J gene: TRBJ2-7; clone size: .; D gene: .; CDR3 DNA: TGTGCCAGCAGTTTGGCAGACTCCTACGAGCAGTACTTC; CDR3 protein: CASSLADSYEQYF
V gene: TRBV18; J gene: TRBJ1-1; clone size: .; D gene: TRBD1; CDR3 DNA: TGTGCCAGCTCTCTACAGGGGGCGGGCACTGAAGCTTTCTTT; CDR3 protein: CASSLQGAGTEAFF
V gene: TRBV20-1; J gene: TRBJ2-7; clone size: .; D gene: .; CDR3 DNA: TGCAGTGCTAGGGACAACTACGAGCAGTACTTC; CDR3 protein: CSARDNYEQYF
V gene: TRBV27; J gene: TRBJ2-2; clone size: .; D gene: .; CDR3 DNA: TGTGCCAGCAGTTTATCCGTTGAGCGGACCCACACCGGGGAGCTGTTTTTT; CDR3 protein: CASSLSVERTHTGELFF
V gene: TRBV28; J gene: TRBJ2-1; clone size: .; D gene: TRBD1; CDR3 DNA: TGTGCCAGCAGTCCCCGGGACAGGGGGTTAGGTGAGCAGTTCTTC; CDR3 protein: CASSPRDRGLGEQFF
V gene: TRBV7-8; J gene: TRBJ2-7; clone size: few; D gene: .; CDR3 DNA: TGTGCCAGCAGCCGATTCGAGGGCCTCTCCTACGAGCAGTACTTC; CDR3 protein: CASSRFEGLSYEQYF
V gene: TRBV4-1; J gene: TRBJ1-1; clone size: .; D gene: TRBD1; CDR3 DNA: TGCGCCAGCAGCCCCTGGACAGGGGGCTTCACTGAAGCTTTCTTT; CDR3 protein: CASSPWTGGFTEAFF
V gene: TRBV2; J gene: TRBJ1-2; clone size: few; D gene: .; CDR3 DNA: TGTGCCAGCAGTGAAGGGGGTGGAGGCTATGGCTACACCTTC; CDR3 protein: CASSEGGGGYGYTF
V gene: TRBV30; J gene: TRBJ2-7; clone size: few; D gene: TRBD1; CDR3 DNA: TGTGCCTGGAGTGAACAGGGGGCCTACGAGCAGTACTTC; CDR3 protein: CAWSEQGAYEQYF
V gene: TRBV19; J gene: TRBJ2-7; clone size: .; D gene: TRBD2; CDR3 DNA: TGTGCCAGTAGTATTGCGGGAGTGGCCCACGAGCAGTACTTC; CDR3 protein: CASSIAGVAHEQYF
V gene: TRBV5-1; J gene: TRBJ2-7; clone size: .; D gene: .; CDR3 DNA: TGCGCCAGCAGCTTGGGACAGGTTACCTACGAGCAGTACTTC; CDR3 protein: CASSLGQVTYEQYF
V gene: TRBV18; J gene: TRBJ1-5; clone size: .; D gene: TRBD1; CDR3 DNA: TGTGCCAGCTCACCCGTCGCAGGGGGCGCGGATCAGCCCCAGCATTTT; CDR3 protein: CASSPVAGGADQPQHF
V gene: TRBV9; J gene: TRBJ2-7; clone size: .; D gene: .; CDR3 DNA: TGTGCCAGCAGCGTAGGGCGGGCAGTCGAGCACCCCTACGAGCAGTACTTC; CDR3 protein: CASSVGRAVEHPYEQYF
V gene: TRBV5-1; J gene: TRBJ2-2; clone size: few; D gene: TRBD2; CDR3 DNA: TGCGCCAGCAGCCCTCGGGGGGAAACCACCGGGGAGCTGTTTTTT; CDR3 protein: CASSPRGETTGELFF
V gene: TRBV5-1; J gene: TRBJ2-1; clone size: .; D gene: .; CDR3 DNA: TGCGCCAGCAGCTTGGCGACTTCCAATGAGCAGTTCTTC; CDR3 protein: CASSLATSNEQFF